The clone carrying this T cell receptor (beta chain) was counted only a few times. The data derive from a study of T cells after yellow fever vaccination. TCRdb analysed the 5' RACE reads with MiXCR anew, one entry per CDR3 protein. Here the sample spans about 400,000 distinct CDR3 sequences, approximately 10% being singletons. CDR3 length equals 15 residues. The germline V gene has CDR1 SGHAT and CDR2 FQNNGV. Trimming took 5 bases from V and 4 from J, leaving 18 bases between them. The receptor's source is a man between 18 and 35 years old who received the YFV17D yellow fever vaccine. The specimen was PBMCs, collected on the day of the first yellow fever vaccination. V is TRBV11-2 and J is TRBJ2-7; D is ambiguous. CDR3 in DNA: TGTGCCAGCAGCCAAAGACGGATGCCGTCTTACGAGCAGTACTTC. This encodes CASSQRRMPSYEQYF.